Each of the 22 T cell receptor beta chains below was sequenced from the same sample in a study of cytomegalovirus exposure and HLA in healthy donors. Both 60 Vbeta primers and 13 Jbeta primers went into the PCR. Clones were read by immunoSEQ multiplex PCR, and TCRdb kept only the in-frame ones, dropping some. This listing includes approximately 79,000 clones. The sample comprised PBMCs. Receptors originate from a man aged 35 to 55 in good health and CMV-seronegative.

The V and J genes are TRBV10-2 and TRBJ2-3; 8 bases map to TRBD2. Germline V gene lookup returns CDR1 WSHSY and CDR2 SAAADI. This CDR3 contains 12 residues. After removal of 8 bases from V and 5 bases from J, the junction contained 3 bases not matched to a gene. The CDR3 DNA follows: TGCGCCAGCCGGGGGGGCGGAGATACGCAGTATTTT. Translating it yields CASRGGGDTQYF.

The chain uses TRBV15 and TRBJ1-5, with D perhaps matching TRBD1 (5 bases). Germline CDR1 LNHNV, CDR2 YYDKDF (reference sequence). Trimming removed 2 bases from V and 2 bases from J, with 10 bases in between. The CDR3 has 15 amino acids. The CDR3 DNA reads TGTGCCACCAGCAGATCGGGGGGGGGCAATCAGCCCCAGCATTTT. Its protein product is CATSRSGGGNQPQHF.

This sequence joins TRBV13 and TRBJ2-2; D not resolved. The CDR3 is 13 amino acids. V was clipped by 4 bases and J by 7 bases, with 10 bases between them. From germline, CDR1 is PRHDT and CDR2 FYEKMQ (reference sequence). This chain's CDR3 is CASSWPQDGELFF. In DNA form, the CDR3 reads TGTGCCAGCAGCTGGCCTCAGGACGGGGAGCTGTTTTTT.

The rearrangement uses TRBV14 and TRBJ2-1; possibly TRBD2 for D (5 bases). CDR1 is SGHDN, CDR2 FVKESK, per germline. The CDR3 totals 12 residues. The V end lost 3 bases, the J end lost 9 bases, and 9 bases lay between the germline ends. The CDR3 loop is CASSHGVSEQFF. CDR3 sequence (DNA): TGTGCCAGCAGCCACGGGGTGAGTGAGCAGTTCTTC. Full variable domain (missing parts from reference TRBV14 and TRBJ2-1): EAGVTQFPSHSVIEKGQTVTLRCDPISGHDNLYWYRRVMGKEIKFLLHFVKESKQDESGMPNNRFLAERTGGTYSTLKVQPAELEDSGVYFCASSHGVSEQFFGPGTRLTVL.

The chain uses TRBV15 and TRBJ2-5; a weak D match, TRBD2 (5 bases). V was cut by 5 bases and J by 4 bases, with 14 bases left in between. In germline, CDR1 is LNHNV, CDR2 YYDKDF (reference sequence). The CDR3 contains 14 residues. The CDR3 region is CATSEPGVGETQYF. CDR3 in DNA: TGTGCCACCAGCGAGCCCGGGGTGGGAGAGACCCAGTACTTC. Supplemented by reference TRBV15 and TRBJ2-5, the full variable domain reads DAMVIQNPRYQVTQFGKPVTLSCSQTLNHNVMYWYQQKSSQAPKLLFHYYDKDFNNEADTPDNFQSRRPNTSFCFLDIRSPGLGDTAMYLCATSEPGVGETQYFGPGTRLLVL.

The CDR3 here is CASSSGDSTRQYF. In DNA, the CDR3 is TGCGCCAGCAGCTCCGGGGATTCTACGAGGCAGTACTTC. This rearrangement joins TRBV5-1 to TRBJ2-7, with TRBD2 as a possible D gene (5 bases). Germline V gene data show CDR1 as SGHRS and CDR2 as YFSETQ. The CDR3 is made up of 13 amino acids. The V end lost 3 bases, the J end lost 9 bases, and 16 bases lay between the germline ends. Full variable domain (rest looked up from reference TRBV5-1 and TRBJ2-7): KAGVTQTPRYLIKTRGQQVTLSCSPISGHRSVSWYQQTPGQGLQFLFEYFSETQRNKGNFPGRFSGRQFSNSRSEMNVSTLELGDSALYLCASSSGDSTRQYFGPGTRLTVT.

The chain combines TRBV7-9 with TRBJ2-1; TRBD2 aligns across 7 bases. The junction had 4 bases not matched to a gene; V was cut back by 5 bases and J by 9 bases. The CDR3 extends over 12 amino acids. From germline, CDR1 is SEHNR and CDR2 FQNEAQ (reference sequence). CDR3 nucleotides: TGTGCCAGCAGCCTCACTAGCGTTGAGCAGTTCTTC. Translated: CASSLTSVEQFF.

The chain joins TRBV11-3 to TRBJ2-3, with a tentative D call TRBD1 (6 bases). Germline-derived CDR1 and CDR2 are SGHNT and YENEEA. The CDR3 has 13 residues. V lost 4 bases and J lost 6, with 11 bases in between. This CDR3 is CASSYRQGDTQYF. The CDR3 coding sequence is TGTGCCAGCAGCTATAGGCAGGGGGATACGCAGTATTTT. Using reference TRBV11-3 and TRBJ2-3 for the parts outside the CDR3, the full variable domain is EAGVVQSPRYKIIEKKQPVAFWCNPISGHNTLYWYLQNLGQGPELLIRYENEEAVDDSQLPKDRFSAERLKGVDSTLKIQPAELGDSAVYLCASSYRQGDTQYFGPGTRLTVL.

As concerns this clone: This sample includes further DNA sequences coding for the same CDR3. The rearrangement joins TRBV5-1 to TRBJ1-6; D is unclear. V was cut by 0 bases and J by 7 bases, with 8 bases left in between. The CDR3 has 14 amino acids. Germline V gives CDR1 SGHRS, CDR2 YFSETQ. The CDR3 DNA reads as TGCGCCAGCAGCTTGGATCCGAGAAATTCACCCCTCCACTTT. As protein: CASSLDPRNSPLHF.

V and J are TRBV10-2 and TRBJ1-1; TRBD1 agrees at 7 bases. With 2 bases clipped from V and 1 base from J, the junction kept 7 bases outside the gene matches. Germline CDR1 is WSHSY and CDR2 is SAAADI. This CDR3 region has 16 residues. Here the CDR3 reads CASSEAGGIGNTEAFF. CDR3 DNA: TGCGCCAGCAGTGAGGCAGGGGGAATTGGGAACACTGAAGCTTTCTTT.

The chain employs TRBV9 and TRBJ1-4, with 9 bases matching TRBD1. CDR1 and CDR2 (germline): SGDLS, YYNGEE. V was clipped by 4 bases and J by 5 bases; unmatched bases: 3. The CDR3 spans 14 residues. CDR3 bases: TGTGCCAGCAGCCCAGGGACAGGGAATGAAAAACTGTTTTTT. This encodes CASSPGTGNEKLFF.

Concerning this clone: The identical CDR3 is also encoded by other nucleotide sequences in the sample. V usage is TRBV14 and J usage is TRBJ2-5; TRBD2 matches 9 bases. The germline CDR1 and CDR2 sequences are SGHDN and FVKESK. V was pared by 3 bases and J by 6 bases, with 8 bases of the junction left unmatched. CDR3 length: 15 amino acids. CDR3 amino acids: CASSQRAGGRKTQYF. CDR3 coding DNA: TGTGCCAGCAGCCAGAGGGCGGGGGGGCGGAAGACCCAGTACTTC. Drawing the rest from reference TRBV14 and TRBJ2-5, the complete variable domain is EAGVTQFPSHSVIEKGQTVTLRCDPISGHDNLYWYRRVMGKEIKFLLHFVKESKQDESGMPNNRFLAERTGGTYSTLKVQPAELEDSGVYFCASSQRAGGRKTQYFGPGTRLLVL.

The V call is TRBV19, the J call TRBJ2-6; D might be TRBD1 (6 bases). Trimming left V 6 bases short and J 1 base short, with 10 bases between. The CDR3 covers 15 residues. Per germline, CDR1 LNHDA and CDR2 SQIVND (reference sequence). The CDR3 nucleotides are TGTGCCAGTAGCCCGGGGACATCTGGGGCCAACGTCCTGACTTTC. It yields the protein CASSPGTSGANVLTF.

The rearrangement links TRBV14 to TRBJ2-3; D is perhaps TRBD1 (5 bases). V dropped 0 bases and J dropped 4 bases, with 5 bases sitting between them. CDR3 length equals 13 residues. Per germline, CDR1 SGHDN and CDR2 FVKESK. The CDR3: CASSQDRADTQYF. CDR3 coding DNA: TGTGCCAGCAGCCAAGACAGGGCAGATACGCAGTATTTT.

This sequence joins TRBV29-1 and TRBJ2-5; 9 nucleotides align to TRBD1. The DNA end lines up better with TRBJ2-7; the J call may be wrong. The CDR3 is made up of 13 amino acids. Germline V gene data show CDR1 as SQVTM and CDR2 as ANQGSEA. CDR3 bases: TGCAGCGTGAAGACAGGGGGGTCCTACGAGCAGTACTTC. Translation: CSVKTGGSYEQYF.

The J gene is TRBJ1-2, the V gene TRBV5-1; D gene uncertain. The CDR3 is 15 amino acids. CDR1 and CDR2 (germline): SGHRS, YFSETQ. Trimming left V 1 base short and J 4 bases short, with 14 bases between. The CDR3 coding sequence is TGCGCCAGCAGCTTGAACAGACCTTCCGGCTATGGCTACACCTTC. This gives the protein CASSLNRPSGYGYTF.

The chain uses TRBV28 and TRBJ1-4; D is uncertain. The V gene lost 4 bases and the J gene lost 7 bases, with 13 bases spanning the gap. Germline values: CDR1 MDHEN, CDR2 SYDVKM. The CDR3 has 14 residues. CDR3 sequence reads: CASSSGVEVEKLFF. CDR3 bases: TGTGCCAGCAGTTCCGGAGTTGAGGTTGAAAAACTGTTTTTT.

The chain is built from TRBV29-1 and TRBJ2-1; 10 bases line up with TRBD2. The CDR3 loop spans 14 amino acids. V lost 2 bases to trimming and J lost 6 bases; unmatched junction nucleotides: 4. Germline V gene sequence: CDR1 SQVTM, CDR2 ANQGSEA. For the CDR3, the DNA is TGCAGCGTTGAAACTAGCGGGAAACTCAATGAGCAGTTCTTC. It encodes CSVETSGKLNEQFF.

The genes are TRBV10-1 and TRBJ1-1; no definite D call. V lost 6 bases, J lost 8 bases, and 13 bases lay in between. Germline-derived CDR1 and CDR2 are WNHNN and SYGVQD (reference sequence). The CDR3 has 12 amino acids. The CDR3 DNA sequence: TGCGCCAGCAGCCACCAGGCTTCGGAAGCTTTCTTT. Its translation is CASSHQASEAFF.

The chain combines TRBV5-5 with TRBJ2-6, with a tentative D call TRBD1 (5 bases). Germline assignment: CDR1 SGHKS and CDR2 YYEKEE (reference sequence). The CDR3 is made up of 16 amino acids. V was pared by 2 bases and J by 0 bases, with 9 bases between. CDR3 in DNA: TGTGCCAGCAGCTTTCGACAGCTCTCTGGGGCCAACGTCCTGACTTTC. Amino acid sequence: CASSFRQLSGANVLTF. Together with reference TRBV5-5 and TRBJ2-6, the CDR3 gives the full variable domain: DAGVTQSPTHLIKTRGQQVTLRCSPISGHKSVSWYQQVLGQGPQFIFQYYEKEERGRGNFPDRFSARQFPNYSSELNVNALLLGDSALYLCASSFRQLSGANVLTFGAGSRLTVL.

The chain combines TRBV28 with TRBJ1-3, with a weak D call TRBD1 (5 bases). V was clipped by 0 bases and J by 3 bases, with 12 bases between them. Per germline, CDR1 MDHEN and CDR2 SYDVKM. The CDR3 contains 16 residues. CDR3 amino acids: CASSLWGEAGGNTIYF. The CDR3 coding sequence is TGTGCCAGCAGTTTATGGGGGGAGGCTGGTGGAAACACCATATATTTT.

The rearrangement joins TRBV29-1 to TRBJ1-3, with D tentatively TRBD1 (6 bases). The CDR3 covers 14 residues. V was clipped by 6 bases and J by 4 bases, with 16 bases between them. Germline-derived CDR1 and CDR2 are SQVTM and ANQGSEA. The CDR3 protein is CSVNRDTGGNTIYF. CDR3 nucleotides: TGCAGCGTGAACCGGGACACCGGGGGAAACACCATATATTTT.